What follows are 25 T cell receptor beta chains derived from one specimen sequenced in a study of glioma-infiltrating T cells. TCR alpha and beta CDR3 regions were amplified from RNA using iRepertoire nested multiplex PCR. TCRdb re-called the multiplex PCR reads through MiXCR, storing one row per CDR3 protein. This sample carries more than 110,000 distinct CDR3 sequences, 30% to 40% of them seen once, and the ten largest clones take around 18%. Sample: glioma tissue, nonneoplastic brain tissue, or PBMCs (not recorded which). Source of these receptors: a human donor with low-grade glioma or glioblastoma, undergoing nonglioma brain surgery, or in good health (not recorded which).

The chain uses TRBV12-3 or TRBV12-4 and TRBJ2-3, with a possible D match to TRBD2 (6 bases). Trimming removed 3 bases from V and 2 bases from J, with 12 bases in between. The CDR3 has 15 residues. CDR3 protein: CASSFSRETTDTQYF. The CDR3 DNA follows: TGTGCCAGCAGTTTTAGTCGGGAGACCACAGATACGCAGTATTTT.

This clonotype has at least ten counts. This rearrangement joins TRBV28 to TRBJ1-1; 9 bases fit TRBD1. The CDR3 sequence is 15 residues long. The junction had 8 bases not matched to a gene; V was cut back by 5 bases and J by 4 bases. The V gene's germline CDR1 is MDHEN and CDR2 SYDVKM. CDR3 loop: CASSTSGQGFTEAFF. As DNA, the CDR3 is TGTGCCAGCAGTACCTCAGGACAGGGGTTCACTGAAGCTTTCTTT.

This chain joins TRBV27 and TRBJ2-7; D might be TRBD2 (6 bases). Trimming took off 4 bases at V and 6 bases at J, with 16 bases between the two ends. This CDR3 spans 14 amino acids. Germline CDR1 is MNHEY and CDR2 is SMNVEV (reference sequence). CDR3 nucleotides: TGTGCCAGCAGTTCCCAATATGGAGGGGTCGAGCAGTACTTC. Encoded protein: CASSSQYGGVEQYF.

This clonotype was counted only a few times. The chain couples TRBV20-1 to TRBJ2-7; a weak D match, TRBD1 (5 bases). Germline values: CDR1 DFQATT, CDR2 SNEGSKA (reference sequence). Trimming took off 5 bases at V and 3 bases at J, with 11 bases between the two ends. This CDR3 has 12 residues. The CDR3, as DNA: TGCAGTGCTGCGACAGAGAACTACGAGCAGTACTTC. Its translation is CSAATENYEQYF.

The gene calls are TRBV28 and TRBJ2-5; maybe TRBD1 (7 bases). The end of the DNA fits TRBJ2-1 better, so the J call may be wrong. The CDR3 loop spans 15 amino acids. The germline gives CDR1 MDHEN, CDR2 SYDVKM. This CDR3 reads CASSLTRQGGNEQFF. CDR3 nucleotide sequence: TGTGCCAGCAGTTTAACAAGACAGGGAGGCAATGAGCAGTTCTTC.

V is TRBV7-2 and J is TRBJ1-2; 7 bases align to TRBD1. CDR1 and CDR2 (germline): SGHTA, FQGNSA. J lost 8 bases, V lost 8 bases, and 11 bases had no gene match. This CDR3 is built from 13 residues. The CDR3 coding sequence is TGTGCCAGCGGGTACAGGGGTTTTGACGGCTACACCTTC. As protein: CASGYRGFDGYTF.

This clonotype has just a few counts. The rearrangement links TRBV6-1 to TRBJ1-6; 7 bases align to TRBD1. The CDR3 extends over 14 amino acids. CDR1 is MNHNS, CDR2 SASEGT, per germline. The ends lost 6 bases at V and 7 bases at J; junction bases unmatched: 6. The CDR3 loop is CASRPRGFNSPLHF. The CDR3, as DNA: TGTGCCAGCAGACCCAGGGGGTTCAATTCACCCCTCCACTTT.

The rearrangement links TRBV6-6 to TRBJ2-7, with TRBD2 matching 13 bases. V lost 8 bases, J lost 3 bases, and 10 bases stayed unmatched. The germline V gene encodes CDR1 MNHNY and CDR2 SVGAGI (reference sequence). The CDR3 extends over 16 amino acids. Here the CDR3 reads CASCRLAGGQDYEQYF. The CDR3, as DNA: TGTGCCAGCTGCAGACTAGCGGGAGGCCAAGACTACGAGCAGTACTTC.

The rearrangement uses TRBV4-1 and TRBJ2-1; the match to TRBD2 covers 9 bases. The CDR3 is 16 amino acids. Germline V CDR1 and CDR2: MGHRA, YSYEKL. Trimming at V came to 1 base and at J to 4 bases, leaving 5 bases not matched to a gene. In DNA form, the CDR3 reads TGCGCCAGCAGCCAAGTTCGACTAGCGGTATACAATGAGCAGTTCTTC. Translating it yields CASSQVRLAVYNEQFF.

This clonotype was counted between two and nine times. Mismatch with germline at one junction end may stem from a read error. This chain joins TRBV27 and TRBJ1-2; D remains unclear. The germline V gene has CDR1 MNHEY and CDR2 SMNVEV (reference sequence). CDR3 length: 13 amino acids. CDR3 residues: CASSFKRYGEYAF. In DNA form, the CDR3 reads TGTGCCAGCAGTTTCAAGCGTTATGGAGAGTACGCCTTC.

The chain uses TRBV12-3 or TRBV12-4 and TRBJ2-2; no clear D gene. The CDR3 extends over 15 amino acids. V was clipped by 6 bases and J by 6 bases, with 17 bases between them. The CDR3 DNA reads TGTGCCAGCAGCCCGCCATATGTACGGTCCGGGGAGCTGTTTTTT. It translates to CASSPPYVRSGELFF.

The chain has TRBV7-6 and TRBJ2-1; 12 bases are shared with TRBD2. The CDR3 is 15 amino acids. V gave up 5 bases and J gave up 4 bases; unmatched junction bases: 3. The germline V gene encodes CDR1 SGHVS and CDR2 FNYEAQ. This chain's CDR3 is CASSGLAGLYNEQFF. The CDR3 nucleotides read TGTGCCAGCAGCGGACTAGCGGGACTATACAATGAGCAGTTCTTC. Using reference TRBV7-6 and TRBJ2-1 for the parts outside the CDR3, the full variable domain is GAGVSQSPRYKVTKRGQDVALRCDPISGHVSLYWYRQALGQGPEFLTYFNYEAQQDKSGLPNDRFSAERPEGSISTLTIQRTEQRDSAMYRCASSGLAGLYNEQFFGPGTRLTVL.

This clonotype was found a few times. V usage is TRBV20-1 and J usage is TRBJ2-7; D not resolved. V was pared by 0 bases and J by 7 bases, with 7 bases between. The CDR3 runs to 11 residues. Germline CDR1 DFQATT, CDR2 SNEGSKA (reference sequence). DNA of the CDR3: TGCAGTGCTAGAGATAACAAGGAGCAGTACTTC. Translated, it gives CSARDNKEQYF.

This rearrangement joins TRBV7-9 to TRBJ1-5, with TRBD1 matching over 10 bases. Looked up from germline, CDR1 is SEHNR and CDR2 is FQNEAQ (reference sequence). After removal of 5 bases from V and 6 bases from J, the junction contained 10 bases not matched to a gene. The length of the CDR3 is 16 residues. CDR3 residues: CASSLSGQGKGQPQHF. The CDR3 DNA reads TGTGCCAGCAGCCTCTCGGGACAGGGGAAAGGTCAGCCCCAGCATTTT.

The chain uses TRBV20-1 and TRBJ2-7, with D unclear. V was trimmed by 6 bases and J by 1 base, leaving 10 bases between them. Germline V lookup: CDR1 DFQATT, CDR2 SNEGSKA (reference sequence). The length of the CDR3 is 12 residues. CDR3 residues: CSATDASYEQYF. The DNA for the CDR3 is TGCAGTGCCACTGACGCGTCCTACGAGCAGTACTTC.

The genes are TRBV29-1 and TRBJ1-2; D unclear. CDR1 and CDR2 from the germline V gene are SQVTM and ANQGSEA. V was shortened by 8 bases and J by 3 bases, with 13 bases between the two germline ends. This CDR3 comprises 12 residues. This CDR3 reads CSTSPADYGYTF. CDR3 coding DNA: TGCAGCACCTCCCCGGCGGACTATGGCTACACCTTC.

The V and J genes are TRBV4-1 and TRBJ1-2; D ambiguous. This CDR3 has 15 residues. The V end was cut by 0 bases, the J end by 8 bases, with 16 bases between. Per germline, CDR1 MGHRA and CDR2 YSYEKL. The CDR3 region has the DNA TGCGCCAGCAGCCAAGACCCAGAAACTATGTACGGCTACACCTTC. Translation: CASSQDPETMYGYTF.

J is TRBJ2-1 and V is TRBV6-6; 10 nucleotides agree with TRBD2. The ends lost 2 bases at V and 4 bases at J; junction bases unmatched: 5. CDR3 size: 16 residues. Germline V CDR1 and CDR2: MNHNY, SVGAGI (reference sequence). The CDR3 is CASSYIRTSGYNEQFF. CDR3 in DNA: TGTGCCAGCAGTTACATCCGGACTAGCGGTTACAATGAGCAGTTCTTC.

The rearrangement uses TRBV18 and TRBJ2-5; D remains unclear. The CDR3 consists of 12 residues. Per the germline V gene, CDR1 is KGHSH and CDR2 is LQKENI. V shed 4 bases and J shed 3 bases, with 6 bases lying between them. In nucleotides, the CDR3 is TGTGCCAGCTCACTTATTAAAGAGACCCAGTACTTC. It is translated as CASSLIKETQYF.

The rearrangement joins TRBV7-9 to TRBJ2-7, with D possibly TRBD1 on 6 matching bases. Germline CDR1 is SEHNR and CDR2 is FQNEAQ (reference sequence). Between the trimmed V and J ends, which lost 5 bases and 3 bases, there was a span of 29 bases. The CDR3 covers 19 residues. This CDR3 is CASSTLGGPATNHHYEQYF. The CDR3 nucleotides read TGTGCCAGCAGCACATTAGGGGGTCCGGCAACCAACCATCACTACGAGCAGTACTTC.

This clonotype was found a few times. At one end, the junction sequence differs from germline, possibly due to a read error. The chain employs TRBV7-9 and TRBJ2-7; TRBD2 agrees at 7 bases. The CDR3 is 13 amino acids. CDR1 is SEHNR, CDR2 FQNEAQ, per germline (reference sequence). In nucleotides, the CDR3 is TGTGCCCGCAGCGGGGACTCTACCTACGAGCAGTACTTC. Its translation: CARSGDSTYEQYF.

V usage is TRBV28 and J usage is TRBJ2-1; D call uncertain. V gave up 2 bases and J gave up 0 bases, with 5 bases separating them. CDR3 length: 14 residues. Germline loops: CDR1 MDHEN, CDR2 SYDVKM. DNA for the CDR3: TGTGCCAGCAGTTTACGCAGCTCCTACAATGAGCAGTTCTTC. This translates into CASSLRSSYNEQFF.

This clonotype was counted at least ten times. The chain recombines TRBV6-1 with TRBJ2-1, with 11 bases that match TRBD1. CDR3 size: 13 residues. The J segment lost 7 bases and the V segment lost 8 bases, leaving 4 bases of the junction unmatched. Germline CDR1 is MNHNS and CDR2 is SASEGT. The CDR3 bases are TGTGCCAGCGGACAGGGGGCGCGTAATGAGCAGTTCTTC. Protein product: CASGQGARNEQFF.

About this clonotype: The junction does not match germline at one end; this may be a read error. The V and J genes are TRBV7-8 and TRBJ1-4; no clear D gene. Germline loops: CDR1 SGHVS, CDR2 FQNEAQ. The CDR3 covers 15 residues. The CDR3 DNA is TGTGCCAGCAGTGCCGCCCTTTCGCGAGGTGAAAAACTGCTTTTT. Amino acid sequence: CASSAALSRGEKLLF.

V and J are TRBV20-1 and TRBJ2-7, with D possibly matching TRBD1 (6 bases). CDR1 and CDR2 (germline): DFQATT, SNEGSKA (reference sequence). Trimming left V 4 bases short and J 6 bases short, with 25 bases between. The CDR3 consists of 16 residues. The CDR3 DNA is TGCAGTGCTAACCCTATTTGGGCTAATGCAGGGGTCGAGCAGTACTTC. As protein: CSANPIWANAGVEQYF.